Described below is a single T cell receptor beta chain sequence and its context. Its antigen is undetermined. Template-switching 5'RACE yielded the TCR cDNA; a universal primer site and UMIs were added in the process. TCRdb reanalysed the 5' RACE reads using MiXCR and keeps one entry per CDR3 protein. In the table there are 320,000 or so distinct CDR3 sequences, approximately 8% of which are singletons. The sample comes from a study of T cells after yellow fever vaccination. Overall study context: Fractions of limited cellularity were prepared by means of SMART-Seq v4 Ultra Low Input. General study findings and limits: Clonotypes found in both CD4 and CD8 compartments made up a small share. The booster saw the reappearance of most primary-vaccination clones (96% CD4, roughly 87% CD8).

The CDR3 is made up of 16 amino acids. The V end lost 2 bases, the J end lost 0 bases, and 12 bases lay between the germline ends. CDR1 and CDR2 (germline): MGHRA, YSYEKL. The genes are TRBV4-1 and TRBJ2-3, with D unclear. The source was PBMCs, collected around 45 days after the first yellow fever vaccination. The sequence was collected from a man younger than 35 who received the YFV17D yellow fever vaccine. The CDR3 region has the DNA TGCGCCAGCAGCCAACGCCGAGACGGGAGCACAGATACGCAGTATTTT. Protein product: CASSQRRDGSTDTQYF.